A selection of T cell receptor beta chains follows, all from one sample in a study of blood T cell repertoires in COVID-19. Assay: immunoSEQ multiplex PCR; the TCRdb copy retains only in-frame clones and omits some. This table holds 300,000 or so clones, around four fifths found once. The sample taken for sequencing was peripheral blood. The receptor set was obtained from a woman between 50 and 59 years old with active or convalescent COVID-19. Each CDR3 is given without its conserved first and last residue.

>TRBV27|TRBJ2-1
ASSLGRGQPQF
>TRBV5-4|TRBJ2-3
ASSPTSGRPPDTQY
>TRBV5-1|TRBJ2-5
ASSPVDSLGETQY
>TRBV7-8|TRBJ2-2
ASSPYLGGANTGELF
>TRBV18|TRBJ2-1
ASSPLAGSYNEQF
>TRBV4-1|TRBJ2-7
ASSQDPRGAGENEQY
>TRBV28|TRBJ2-7
ASSILPGQPYEQY
>TRBV5-1|TRBJ1-1
ASRRQGDTEAF
>TRBV20-1|TRBJ2-1
SASGILAGGYNEQF
>TRBV6-5|TRBJ1-5
ASSRDRDNQPQH
>TRBV6-4|TRBJ2-1
ASSRHLTRSSYNEQF
>TRBV27|TRBJ1-1
ASSWTGNTEAF
>TRBV23-1|TRBJ1-1
ASGFDLRPMNTEAF
>TRBV3-1/TRBV3-2|TRBJ1-5
ASSPGTGPQPQH
>TRBV6-1|TRBJ1-1
ASSEFALEAF
>TRBV27|TRBJ2-1
ASRGLAIGNEQF
>TRBV7-2|TRBJ2-7
ASSLTNIEQY
>TRBV5-1|TRBJ2-6
ASSSPRWTADSGANVLT
>TRBV28|TRBJ1-1
ASSTGQGNTEAF
>TRBV27|TRBJ2-7
ASSYLARTGSAYEQY
>TRBV19|TRBJ1-1
ASSIAARARSEAF
>TRBV28|TRBJ1-6
ASSQWDRGLTYNSPLH
>TRBV2|TRBJ1-5
ASSSINRYSNQPQH
>TRBV19|TRBJ2-1
ASSPDRGNEQF
>TRBV18|TRBJ1-4
ASSPNGMEKLF
>TRBV3-1/TRBV3-2|TRBJ2-1
ASRYGTLEQF
>TRBV7-9|TRBJ1-1
ASSLNFGTGVNTEAF
>TRBV5-1|TRBJ2-3
ASSRTGDGKGLAQY
>TRBV6-4|TRBJ2-1
ASSARTSGTYNEQF
>TRBV7-2|TRBJ2-1
ASSLRATGLGRHEQF
>TRBV2|TRBJ1-4
ASSERTGRAEKLF
>TRBV5-1|TRBJ2-3
ASSWNPGLAGGGDTQY
>TRBV13|TRBJ2-7
ASSFSYGSSYEQY
>TRBV12-3/TRBV12-4|TRBJ2-7
ASGSYRAGEQY
>TRBV29-1|TRBJ2-5
SVRSGAGGAQETQY
>TRBV3-1/TRBV3-2|TRBJ2-3
ASSQAAGADTQY
>TRBV18|TRBJ2-2
ASSPRTSGGANTGELF
>TRBV5-1|TRBJ2-6
ASSLGGLAGVPSGANVLT
>TRBV13|TRBJ2-1
ASSSVAGRRVNEQF
>TRBV3-1/TRBV3-2|TRBJ1-2
ASSPSTGYGYT
>TRBV15|TRBJ1-1
ATSRDEGEAF
>TRBV10-3|TRBJ1-2
AISGEGSRDGYGYT
>TRBV15|TRBJ2-1
ATSRDRGDYNEQF
>TRBV19|TRBJ2-1
ASSPDTDNEQF
>TRBV27|TRBJ1-5
ASSITGVSGAQH
>TRBV13|TRBJ1-1
ASSSQVSGNTEAF
>TRBV4-2|TRBJ2-3
ASSRTGDGDTQY
>TRBV7-9|TRBJ2-7
ASSSTLTYEQY
>TRBV27|TRBJ1-6
ASSLGGPGGFSPLH
>TRBV1|TRBJ1-5
TSSPSTWTGANQPQH
>TRBV5-6|TRBJ2-7
ASSFGLAAAYEQY
>TRBV2|TRBJ2-1
ASSRGLLRTEQF
>TRBV4-1|TRBJ2-4
ASSPGLAVTKNIQY
>TRBV5-1|TRBJ2-6
ASSFRPSGANVLT
>TRBV14|TRBJ1-2
ASSQAGGTHYGYT
>TRBV5-1|TRBJ1-1
ASSLDRDSRPLYTEAF
>TRBV11-2|TRBJ2-5
ASSLYEGDQETQY
>TRBV3-1/TRBV3-2|TRBJ2-1
ASSHRAGYNEQF